This T cell receptor (beta chain) is drawn from a study of blood T cell repertoires in COVID-19. The germline V gene has CDR1 LNHDA and CDR2 SQIVND (reference sequence). CDR3 size: 14 residues. Trimming stripped 5 bases from V and 2 bases from J, with 9 bases between. Produced via immunoSEQ multiplex PCR; TCRdb's table is partial and in-frame only. The sample lists roughly 100,000 clones; around nine tenths were seen once. Sequenced sample: peripheral blood. The gene calls are TRBV19 and TRBJ2-2; TRBD1 might be the D (6 bases). This clonotype was obtained from a woman older than 75 in a cohort sampled during active COVID-19. CDR3 loop: CASSQDRNTGELFF. CDR3 DNA: TGTGCCAGTAGTCAGGACAGAAACACCGGGGAGCTGTTTTTT.